Following are 6 T cell receptor beta chains from one sample sequenced in a study of beta chain features in type 1 diabetes. cDNA synthesis used the whole RNA isolate, giving expressed TCRB sequences. Clones were sequenced by immunoSEQ multiplex PCR, and TCRdb holds only the in-frame ones, with some missing. This table has about 450,000 clones, more than 9.5% appearing once. Sequencing was carried out using naive CD4+ T cells from blood. These TCRs come from a woman between 18 and 29 years old in good health.

The V and J genes are TRBV6-6 and TRBJ1-5; the D gene is possibly TRBD1 (5 bases). Trimming took 2 bases from V and 2 from J, leaving 13 bases between them. Looked up from germline, CDR1 is MNHNY and CDR2 is SVGAGI (reference sequence). This CDR3 has 16 amino acids. The CDR3 loop reads CASSYVGAGGNQPQHF. The CDR3 coding sequence is TGTGCCAGCAGTTACGTCGGGGCTGGCGGCAATCAGCCCCAGCATTTT.

The chain combines TRBV27 with TRBJ1-1; D remains ambiguous. With 2 bases removed from V and 9 bases from J, the gap between germline ends came to 13 bases. Germline assignment: CDR1 MNHEY and CDR2 SMNVEV (reference sequence). The CDR3 sequence is 13 residues long. CDR3 residues: CASSLGGWDKAFF. The CDR3 DNA reads TGTGCCAGCAGTTTAGGAGGGTGGGATAAAGCTTTCTTT.

This clone was seen only a few times. The V gene is TRBV4-2, the J gene TRBJ2-3; no definite D call. CDR3 length: 14 residues. Germline values: CDR1 LGHNA, CDR2 YNFKEQ. V was shortened by 0 bases and J by 2 bases, with 6 bases between the two germline ends. The CDR3 nucleotides read TGTGCCAGCAGCCAAGATGAACCCACAGATACGCAGTATTTT. The encoded protein is CASSQDEPTDTQYF.

This clone turned up a few times. This rearrangement joins TRBV18 to TRBJ1-2; D is ambiguous. The CDR3 contains 17 residues. Germline assignment: CDR1 KGHSH and CDR2 LQKENI. V dropped 3 bases and J dropped 2 bases, with 19 bases sitting between them. The CDR3 protein is CASSPDTSVALNYGYTF. CDR3 in DNA: TGTGCCAGCTCACCTGACACCTCCGTGGCGTTAAACTATGGCTACACCTTC.

The rearrangement uses TRBV29-1 and TRBJ1-1, with D tentatively TRBD1 (6 bases). Trimming removed 5 bases at V and 1 base at J, with 14 bases between. The CDR3 consists of 14 residues. The germline V gene has CDR1 SQVTM and CDR2 ANQGSEA. DNA for the CDR3: TGCAGCGTTACAAACAGGGCGAGGAACACTGAAGCTTTCTTT. Translating gives CSVTNRARNTEAFF.

This clone was seen more than once but under ten times. This rearrangement joins TRBV7-8 to TRBJ2-3; possibly TRBD2 for D (6 bases). Germline CDR1 reads SGHVS; CDR2 reads FQNEAQ. Trimming removed 7 bases at V and 0 bases at J, with 20 bases between. This CDR3 is built from 17 residues. CDR3 residues: CASTKRASVTSTDTQYF. CDR3 in DNA: TGTGCCAGCACCAAGAGGGCTAGCGTAACTAGCACAGATACGCAGTATTTT.